A single sample is the source of the 24 T cell receptor beta chains below, sequenced in a study of T cells after yellow fever vaccination (dated by TCRdb to between 2019 and 2020). Library creation used 5' RACE. Sequencing was carried out with an Illumina HiSeq 2500. TCRdb handled the public reads itself, with Q25 trimming in fastp and clone calling in MiXCR, and kept productive beta chains. Rows are combined by CDR3 protein, so each entry shows the most common genes and DNA. The sample yields approximately 550,000 distinct CDR3 sequences; 15% to 20% were counted once. The ten largest account for roughly an eighth of the sample. Per the publication, the treatment or condition label means: live attenuated yellow fever vaccine strain. The sequences come from PBMCs, collected 15 days after the yellow fever booster vaccination. These receptor sequences come from a man under 40 who received the YFV17D yellow fever vaccine.

This clonotype showed up just a few times. The J gene is TRBJ2-7, the V gene TRBV13; a possible D gene is TRBD1 (6 bases). CDR1 is PRHDT and CDR2 is FYEKMQ in the germline V gene (reference sequence). The V end was cut by 1 base, the J end by 6 bases, with 16 bases between. The CDR3 spans 15 residues. CDR3 in DNA: TGTGCCAGCAGCTTAGCGTACAGGGTCTCCGTCGAGCAGTACTTC. It codes for CASSLAYRVSVEQYF. Complete variable domain (other parts from reference TRBV13 and TRBJ2-7): AAGVIQSPRHLIKEKRETATLKCYPIPRHDTVYWYQQGPGQDPQFLISFYEKMQSDKGSIPDRFSAQQFSDYHSELNMSSLELGDSALYFCASSLAYRVSVEQYFGPGTRLTVT.

The table lists this clonotype with a few counts. This rearrangement joins TRBV4-1 to TRBJ2-2, with unresolved D. From germline, CDR1 is MGHRA and CDR2 YSYEKL. Between the trimmed V and J ends, which lost 3 bases and 0 bases, there was a span of 8 bases. The CDR3 sequence is 15 residues long. The CDR3 DNA follows: TGCGCCAGCAGCCAGGGTGCTGCGAACACCGGGGAGCTGTTTTTT. Translation gives CASSQGAANTGELFF.

The J gene is TRBJ2-3, the V gene TRBV4-2; D gene unclear. Trimming shortened V by 9 bases and J by 0 bases, and 7 bases separated the two germline ends. The germline V gene has CDR1 LGHNA and CDR2 YNFKEQ. The CDR3 runs to 12 residues. CDR3 protein: CARGTSTDTQYF. CDR3 DNA sequence: TGTGCCAGAGGAACTAGCACAGATACGCAGTATTTT.

The J gene is TRBJ2-5, the V gene TRBV15; D gene unclear. In germline, CDR1 is LNHNV, CDR2 YYDKDF (reference sequence). The CDR3 consists of 15 residues. V was cut by 1 base and J by 5 bases, with 14 bases left in between. The CDR3 spells CATSRAWNPKETQYF. CDR3 coding DNA: TGTGCCACCAGCAGAGCCTGGAACCCGAAGGAGACCCAGTACTTC.

The chain combines TRBV5-8 with TRBJ1-1, with D hard to call. This CDR3 region has 15 residues. The germline V and J ends were trimmed by 1 base and 6 bases, with 16 bases remaining between them. Germline-derived CDR1 and CDR2 are SGHTS and YDEGEE. CDR3 sequence: CASSLSNMGSAEAFF. CDR3 nucleotide sequence: TGTGCCAGCAGCTTGAGTAATATGGGAAGCGCTGAAGCTTTCTTT.

The J gene is TRBJ2-1, the V gene TRBV2; D unresolved. V lost 7 bases, J lost 9 bases, and 10 bases lay in between. This CDR3 has 11 amino acids. The germline gives CDR1 SNHLY, CDR2 FYNNEI. CDR3 protein: CASKGGSEQFF. The DNA of the CDR3 is TGTGCCAGCAAGGGTGGAAGTGAGCAGTTCTTC.

This clonotype was counted only a few times. One junction end does not reproduce the germline sequence, and a read error may be involved. This CDR3 is CASSQDRGESQYF. The CDR3 DNA is TGCGCCAGCAGCCAAGATAGGGGAGAGTCCCAGTACTTC. This chain joins TRBV4-3 and TRBJ2-5, with D possibly called TRBD1 or TRBD2 (5 bases each). This CDR3 is built from 13 residues. Germline V gene lookup returns CDR1 LGHNA and CDR2 YSLEER.

This clonotype was observed many times. The chain has TRBV7-2 and TRBJ2-1; the match to TRBD2 covers 8 bases. Germline loops: CDR1 SGHTA, CDR2 FQGNSA. Trimming took 5 bases from V and 9 from J; bases not matched to a gene: 9. This CDR3 comprises 14 residues. The CDR3 DNA follows: TGTGCCAGCAGCCCCTCGACTAGCGCGGCTGAGCAGTTCTTC. It specifies CASSPSTSAAEQFF.

CDR3 bases: TGTGCCAGCAGGACAGGGGGCGGCACAGATACGCAGTATTTT. This gives the protein CASRTGGGTDTQYF. The V gene is TRBV3-1, the J gene TRBJ2-3; 10 positions agree with TRBD1. The V and J ends lost 6 bases and 1 base, in that order; junction bases with no gene match: 1. The CDR3 has 14 amino acids. The germline V gene has CDR1 LGHDT and CDR2 YNNKEL (reference sequence).

This clonotype occurred a few times. The chain couples TRBV7-9 to TRBJ1-2, with D hard to call. The CDR3 is 13 amino acids. With 7 bases removed from V and 7 bases from J, the gap between germline ends came to 16 bases. CDR1 and CDR2 from the germline V gene are SEHNR and FQNEAQ (reference sequence). The CDR3 here is CASNSGPGGGYTF. CDR3 nucleotide sequence: TGTGCCAGCAACTCAGGTCCCGGTGGTGGCTACACCTTC. Filled out from reference TRBV7-9 and TRBJ1-2, the complete variable domain reads DTGVSQNPRHKITKRGQNVTFRCDPISEHNRLYWYRQTLGQGPEFLTYFQNEAQLEKSRLLSDRFSAERPKGSFSTLEIQRTEQGDSAMYLCASNSGPGGGYTFGSGTRLTVV.

This clonotype was detected only a few times. The chain combines TRBV10-3 with TRBJ2-1; TRBD2 is a possible D gene (6 bases). Trimming took off 10 bases at V and 0 bases at J, with 13 bases between the two ends. This CDR3 comprises 14 residues. Per the germline V gene, CDR1 is ENHRY and CDR2 is SYGVKD. The CDR3 bases are TGTGCCACCTGGGACTCGAGCTCCTACAATGAGCAGTTCTTC. Its protein is CATWDSSSYNEQFF.

This clonotype was counted a single time. This sequence joins TRBV15 and TRBJ2-2, with TRBD2 identical over 7 bases. Germline-derived CDR1 and CDR2 are LNHNV and YYDKDF (reference sequence). This CDR3 region has 17 residues. V lost 0 bases and J lost 2; bases outside the gene matches: 6. CDR3 DNA sequence: TGTGCCACCAGCAGAGATGATGGGACTAAAAACACCGGGGAGCTGTTTTTT. The encoded protein is CATSRDDGTKNTGELFF.

In its sample, this clonotype was seen a few times. The rearrangement links TRBV4-1 to TRBJ2-7; 9 nucleotides agree with TRBD1. The CDR3 extends over 15 amino acids. Germline CDR1 is MGHRA and CDR2 is YSYEKL. J gave up 3 bases and V 1 base, and 4 bases lay outside the gene matches. The CDR3 coding sequence is TGCGCCAGCAGCCAAGGCTTGACAGGGGGCTACGAGCAGTACTTC. Translating it yields CASSQGLTGGYEQYF.

The chain recombines TRBV7-2 with TRBJ2-1, with TRBD2 matching 7 bases. The CDR3 length is 14 residues. The J segment lost 9 bases and the V segment lost 5 bases, leaving 10 bases of the junction unmatched. In germline, CDR1 is SGHTA, CDR2 FQGNSA. The CDR3 region has the DNA TGTGCCAGCAGCGAGAGACTAGCAAGCAGTGAGCAGTTCTTC. It translates to CASSERLASSEQFF.

This clonotype has a handful of counts. V and J are TRBV6-2 or TRBV6-3 and TRBJ2-7; TRBD2 aligns across 8 bases. CDR1 is MNHEY, CDR2 SVGEGT, per germline. The CDR3 length is 15 residues. The V segment lost 0 bases and the J segment 6 bases; nucleotides outside the gene matches: 7. Written as DNA, the CDR3 is TGTGCCAGCAGTTACTCGCGAAGCGGGAGCACCGAGCAGTACTTC. Translation: CASSYSRSGSTEQYF.

The J gene is TRBJ2-1, the V gene TRBV12-3 or TRBV12-4; 7 bases are shared with TRBD2. The CDR3 spans 15 residues. The junction had 6 bases not matched to a gene; V was cut back by 4 bases and J by 3 bases. The CDR3 nucleotides are TGTGCCAGCAGTTCTACCGGGACTAACTACAATGAGCAGTTCTTC. Amino acids: CASSSTGTNYNEQFF.

This clonotype was detected a few times. The chain is built from TRBV6-5 and TRBJ2-3; D is perhaps TRBD2 (6 bases). The V gene lost 2 bases and the J gene lost 0 bases, with 9 bases spanning the gap. The length of the CDR3 is 15 residues. Germline CDR1 and CDR2: MNHEY and SVGAGI. The CDR3 spells CASSYGGASTDTQYF. The CDR3 DNA reads TGTGCCAGCAGTTACGGCGGGGCTAGCACAGATACGCAGTATTTT.

In this sample, this clonotype turned up a few times. V usage is TRBV11-2 and J usage is TRBJ2-1; D is ambiguous. The CDR3 is 13 amino acids. Germline values: CDR1 SGHAT, CDR2 FQNNGV. V dropped 7 bases and J dropped 0 bases, with 7 bases sitting between them. CDR3 nucleotide sequence: TGTGCCAGCAACATTCCCTCCTACAATGAGCAGTTCTTC. Amino acid sequence: CASNIPSYNEQFF.

This clonotype was counted between two and nine times. The rearrangement links TRBV28 to TRBJ1-4; D gene unclear. From germline, CDR1 is MDHEN and CDR2 SYDVKM. This CDR3 region has 12 residues. Trimming removed 6 bases at V and 7 bases at J, with 9 bases between. CDR3 amino acids: CASSPGPEKLFF. The CDR3 DNA sequence: TGTGCCAGCAGCCCCGGGCCTGAAAAACTGTTTTTT.

The gene calls are TRBV5-1 and TRBJ2-1, with 13 bases matching TRBD2. The length of the CDR3 is 18 residues. Germline assignment: CDR1 SGHRS and CDR2 YFSETQ. V shed 1 base and J 6 bases; nucleotides not matched to a gene: 10. The CDR3 DNA reads as TGCGCCAGCAGCTTGTCGACTAGCGGGGGGATCCTTGGCAATGAGCAGTTCTTC. This codes for CASSLSTSGGILGNEQFF.

The chain carries TRBV5-1 and TRBJ2-7; D is perhaps TRBD2 (6 bases). The CDR3 runs 12 residues. Germline V gene sequence: CDR1 SGHRS, CDR2 YFSETQ. The ends were cut back, 8 bases at V and 2 bases at J, with 11 bases in the middle. The CDR3 region is CASGGLPYEQYF. In nucleotides, the CDR3 is TGCGCCAGTGGAGGGTTGCCCTACGAGCAGTACTTC.

Only a few counts were recorded for this clonotype. The J gene is TRBJ2-7, the V gene TRBV6-2 or TRBV6-3; 11 bases are shared with TRBD2. The V segment lost 5 bases and the J segment 6 bases; nucleotides outside the gene matches: 3. CDR1 MNHEY and CDR2 SVGEGT come from the germline V gene. The CDR3 runs 13 residues. CDR3 nucleotide sequence: TGTGCCAGCAGTGATGGGACTAGCGGCGAGCAGTACTTC. Translated: CASSDGTSGEQYF.

This clonotype was detected only a few times. The gene calls are TRBV4-1 and TRBJ2-4, with D maybe TRBD2 (7 bases). Trimming removed 1 base from V and 9 bases from J, with 10 bases in between. The CDR3 sequence is 13 residues long. CDR1 and CDR2 (germline): MGHRA, YSYEKL. The CDR3, as DNA: TGCGCCAGCAGCCAAGCAGGGGAGGGCATTCAGTACTTC. Its protein product is CASSQAGEGIQYF.

The sample holds a few counts of this clonotype. The junction shows a germline mismatch at one end, possibly a read error. The chain uses TRBV18 and TRBJ2-4; D is undetermined. Per the germline V gene, CDR1 is KGHSH and CDR2 is LQKENI. The CDR3 length is 9 residues. CDR3 loop: CASSPPKIF. The CDR3 DNA reads as TGTGCCAGCTCACCACCGAAAATTTTC.